The present entry profiles one T cell receptor (beta chain) with its context. Original data processing: Reference gene primer amplification gave estimated nucleated cell counts. Here immunoSEQ multiplex PCR was the method, and the copy in TCRdb shows in-frame clones only, minus some. D and trimming were read from the DNA, whereas the V and J calls and clone size are those reported in that table. The sample consists of about 94,000 clones, over 75% of them appearing once. The data stem from a study of blood T cell repertoires in COVID-19. Study information: Samples came from the United States, Italy and Spain, spanning acute and convalescent COVID-19. T cells, B-cell-depleted T cells, or PBMCs supplied cDNA or gDNA.

From germline, CDR1 is LNHDA and CDR2 SQIVND (reference sequence). Trimming removed 2 bases at V and 8 bases at J, with 21 bases between. This CDR3 comprises 16 residues. The clonotype comes from a human donor with acute or convalescent COVID-19. The donor label of this sample is uncertain. Sequencing used peripheral blood. The chain recombines TRBV19 with TRBJ1-2, with D possibly being TRBD1 (5 bases). In DNA form, the CDR3 reads TGTGCCAGTAGTATACCTCCCTGGGGGGAAGGGCACGGCTACACCTTC. Amino acids: CASSIPPWGEGHGYTF.